This TCR beta chain was retrieved from a study of blood T cell repertoires in COVID-19. This CDR3 has 12 residues. Germline loops: CDR1 SSHAT, CDR2 FNYEAQ (reference sequence). In the study's own analysis: For nucleated cells, counts were estimated from reference gene primer amplification. This table comes from immunoSEQ multiplex PCR, and its TCRdb copy is limited to in-frame clones, with some not included. V and J calls and clone size are those listed in that table; D and trimming were worked out from the DNA. The sample yields some 130,000 clones, roughly three quarters seen once. With respect to this clone: At one end, the junction sequence differs from germline, possibly due to a read error.

The sequencing input was peripheral blood. The receptor was derived from a woman older than 75 with acute or convalescent COVID-19. The chain joins TRBV7-7 to TRBJ2-3, with a tentative D call TRBD2 (5 bases). In DNA form, the CDR3 reads TGTGCTAGCAGCCCCACGGGGGATACGCAGTATTTT. As protein: CASSPTGDTQYF.